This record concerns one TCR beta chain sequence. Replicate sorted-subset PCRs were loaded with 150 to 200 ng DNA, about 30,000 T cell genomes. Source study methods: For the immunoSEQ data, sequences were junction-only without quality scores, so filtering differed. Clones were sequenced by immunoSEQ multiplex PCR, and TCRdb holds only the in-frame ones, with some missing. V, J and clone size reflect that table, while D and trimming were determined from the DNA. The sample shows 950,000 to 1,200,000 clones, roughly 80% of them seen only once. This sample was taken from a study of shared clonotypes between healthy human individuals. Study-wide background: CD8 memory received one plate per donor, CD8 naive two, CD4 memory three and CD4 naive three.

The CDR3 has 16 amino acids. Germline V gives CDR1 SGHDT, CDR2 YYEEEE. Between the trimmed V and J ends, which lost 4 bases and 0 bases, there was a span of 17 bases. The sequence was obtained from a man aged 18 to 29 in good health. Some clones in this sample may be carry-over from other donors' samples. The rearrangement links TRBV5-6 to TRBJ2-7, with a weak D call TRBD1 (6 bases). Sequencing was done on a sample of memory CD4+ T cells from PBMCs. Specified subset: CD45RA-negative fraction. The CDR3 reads CASSLGPDRSSYEQYF. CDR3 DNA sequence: TGTGCCAGCAGCCTGGGTCCTGACAGGAGCTCCTACGAGCAGTACTTC.